The 10 T cell receptor beta chains below all came from one sample that was sequenced in a study of cytomegalovirus exposure and HLA in healthy donors. TCRdb's copy holds only in-frame clones and misses some; the assay was immunoSEQ multiplex PCR. Of some 320,000 clones listed, roughly nine tenths are singletons. Sample: PBMCs. Receptor source: a woman in her thirties in good health and CMV-seropositive.

The chain joins TRBV29-1 to TRBJ2-2; possibly TRBD1 or TRBD2 for D (6 bases each). V was cut by 5 bases and J by 7 bases, with 11 bases left in between. There are 12 residues in the CDR3. CDR1 and CDR2 from the germline V gene are SQVTM and ANQGSEA. The DNA for the CDR3 is TGCAGCGTTAGAGGGGGGAACGGGGAGCTGTTTTTT. Amino acids: CSVRGGNGELFF.

In DNA form, the CDR3 reads TGTGCCAGCAGCCAAAGGGTATCGAACACTGAAGCTTTCTTT. It codes for CASSQRVSNTEAFF. The rearrangement links TRBV4-2 to TRBJ1-1; D not resolved. Trimming removed 2 bases at V and 1 base at J, with 8 bases between. Germline CDR1 is LGHNA and CDR2 is YNFKEQ. There are 14 residues in the CDR3.

This chain connects TRBV6-4 to TRBJ2-2; D unresolved. Germline CDR1 and CDR2: MRHNA and SNTAGT. V lost 0 bases and J lost 9, with 5 bases in between. The CDR3 consists of 12 residues. The CDR3 bases are TGTGCCAGCAGTGACTCGAACCGGGAGCTGTTTTTT. This codes for CASSDSNRELFF.

This clone was seen a few times. The chain recombines TRBV7-9 with TRBJ2-7, with 8 bases fitting TRBD1. The CDR3 has 15 residues. The ends lost 1 base at V and 3 bases at J; junction bases unmatched: 5. Germline CDR1 is SEHNR and CDR2 is FQNEAQ (reference sequence). This chain's CDR3 is CASSLDRGSDYEQYF. The CDR3 nucleotides read TGTGCCAGCAGCTTAGACAGGGGGAGTGACTACGAGCAGTACTTC.

J is TRBJ1-5 and V is TRBV19; D is unresolved. From germline, CDR1 is LNHDA and CDR2 SQIVND (reference sequence). Trimming took 3 bases from V and 0 from J, leaving 9 bases between them. This CDR3 has 15 amino acids. CDR3 nucleotides: TGTGCCAGTAGTATGACCGGGAATAGCAATCAGCCCCAGCATTTT. Translating gives CASSMTGNSNQPQHF.

The chain has TRBV9 and TRBJ2-1; 8 positions agree with TRBD2. The V gene end was trimmed by 7 bases and the J gene end by 10 bases; junction bases not matched to a gene: 4. Germline lookup yields CDR1 SGDLS and CDR2 YYNGEE. There are 11 residues in the CDR3. The CDR3 nucleotides read TGTGCCAGCGGGCGGGAGGACGAGCAGTTCTTC. This gives the protein CASGREDEQFF.

The chain recombines TRBV28 with TRBJ1-1, with no clear D. Germline V lookup: CDR1 MDHEN, CDR2 SYDVKM. Trimming left V 5 bases short and J 4 bases short, with 11 bases between. This CDR3 region has 13 residues. The CDR3 protein is CASSQSFGTEAFF. The CDR3 coding sequence is TGTGCCAGCAGTCAAAGCTTCGGCACTGAAGCTTTCTTT.

The gene calls are TRBV30 and TRBJ2-7; TRBD2 is a possible D gene (7 bases). The CDR3 sequence is 14 residues long. V was clipped by 0 bases and J by 5 bases, with 14 bases between them. The germline V gene encodes CDR1 GTSNPN and CDR2 SVGIG (reference sequence). In DNA form, the CDR3 reads TGTGCCTGGAGTGTCGAGGGGGGGAGCCACGAGCAGTACTTC. Protein product: CAWSVEGGSHEQYF.

V is TRBV27 and J is TRBJ1-1; no reliable D call. The germline V gene has CDR1 MNHEY and CDR2 SMNVEV (reference sequence). This CDR3 is built from 14 residues. V was clipped by 1 base and J by 3 bases, with 9 bases between them. CDR3 sequence reads: CASSLWGLDTEAFF. CDR3 sequence (DNA): TGTGCCAGCAGTTTATGGGGATTGGACACTGAAGCTTTCTTT.

The chain recombines TRBV27 with TRBJ2-3; TRBD2 is a possible D gene (6 bases). Per the germline V gene, CDR1 is MNHEY and CDR2 is SMNVEV (reference sequence). V was trimmed by 7 bases and J by 2 bases, leaving 16 bases between them. The CDR3 consists of 15 residues. The CDR3 DNA sequence: TGTGCCAGCATACCTGAGGGCGGGACCACAGATACGCAGTATTTT. Amino acid sequence: CASIPEGGTTDTQYF.